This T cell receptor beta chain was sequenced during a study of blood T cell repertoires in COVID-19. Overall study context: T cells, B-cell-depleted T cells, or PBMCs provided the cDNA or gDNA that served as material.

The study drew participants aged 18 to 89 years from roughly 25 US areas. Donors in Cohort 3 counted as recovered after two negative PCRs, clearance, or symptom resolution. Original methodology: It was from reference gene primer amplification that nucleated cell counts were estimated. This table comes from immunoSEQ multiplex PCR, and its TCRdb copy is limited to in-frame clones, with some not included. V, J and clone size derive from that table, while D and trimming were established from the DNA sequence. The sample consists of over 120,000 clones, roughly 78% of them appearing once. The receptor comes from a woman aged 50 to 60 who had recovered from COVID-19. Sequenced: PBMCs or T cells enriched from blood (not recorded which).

The CDR3 sequence: CASSLALAGGPGHNEQFF. For the CDR3, the DNA is TGTGCCAGCAGCTTAGCGCTAGCGGGGGGGCCGGGCCACAATGAGCAGTTCTTC. This chain links TRBV7-4 with TRBJ2-1; 12 bases agree with TRBD2. The V and J ends lost 0 bases and 5 bases, in that order; junction bases with no gene match: 8. Germline loops: CDR1 SGHVT, CDR2 SQSDAQ. The CDR3 is 18 amino acids.